This TCR beta chain is from a study of blood T cell repertoires in COVID-19. Across the study: The samples span acute and convalescent COVID-19 from the United States, Italy and Spain. The analysed material was cDNA or gDNA that came from T cells, B-cell-depleted T cells, or PBMCs.

The CDR3 has 16 residues. Germline V gene data show CDR1 as SGHRS and CDR2 as YFSETQ. V lost 4 bases and J lost 4; bases outside the gene matches: 4. How the authors handled the data: From reference gene primer amplification, estimates of nucleated cell counts were derived. The data were produced by immunoSEQ multiplex PCR, yet TCRdb's version contains in-frame clones alone and is incomplete. V and J calls and clone size are as listed in that table; D and trimming were resolved from the DNA. Seen here are around 250,000 clones, 86% observed once, and the top ten hold roughly 5.8%. The chain is built from TRBV5-1 and TRBJ2-6; 11 bases are a match to TRBD1. The clonotype was recovered from a man aged 55 to 70 with acute or convalescent COVID-19. The sample comprised peripheral blood. The CDR3 DNA follows: TGCGCCAGCAGCCAGGACAGGGGGCTAGGGGCCAACGTCCTGACTTTC. Protein product: CASSQDRGLGANVLTF.